A few counts support the clone carrying this T cell receptor beta chain. PCR involved 60 Vbeta and 13 Jbeta primers. Profiled with immunoSEQ multiplex PCR; TCRdb holds only in-frame clones, not every one. This table holds some 150,000 clones, approximately 68% found once. This sample was included in a study of cytomegalovirus exposure and HLA in healthy donors. The germline CDR1 and CDR2 sequences are LNHDA and SQIVND (reference sequence). V trimming: 8 bases; J trimming: 3 bases; junction bases outside the gene matches: 3. The CDR3 length is 14 residues. The receptor comes from a man in his 60s in good health and CMV-seronegative. The specimen sequenced was PBMCs. V gene TRBV19 combines with J gene TRBJ2-2; 10 bases agree with TRBD1. The CDR3: CASSTGGYTGELFF. The CDR3 DNA reads as TGTGCCAGTTCGACAGGGGGCTACACCGGGGAGCTGTTTTTT.